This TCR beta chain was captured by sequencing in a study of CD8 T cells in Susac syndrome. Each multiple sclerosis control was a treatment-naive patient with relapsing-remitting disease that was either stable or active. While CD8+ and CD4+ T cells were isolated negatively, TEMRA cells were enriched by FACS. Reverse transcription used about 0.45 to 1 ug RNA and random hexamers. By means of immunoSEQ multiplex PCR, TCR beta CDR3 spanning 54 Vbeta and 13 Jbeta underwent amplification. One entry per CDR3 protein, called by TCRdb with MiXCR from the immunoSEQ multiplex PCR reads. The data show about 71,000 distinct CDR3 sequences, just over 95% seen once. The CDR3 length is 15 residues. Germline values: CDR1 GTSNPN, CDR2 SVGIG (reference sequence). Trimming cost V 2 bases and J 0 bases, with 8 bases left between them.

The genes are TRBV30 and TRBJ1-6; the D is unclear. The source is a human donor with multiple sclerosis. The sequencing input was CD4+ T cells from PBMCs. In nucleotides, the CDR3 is TGTGCCTGGAGTACCCCGAGCTCCTATAATTCACCCCTCCACTTT. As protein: CAWSTPSSYNSPLHF.